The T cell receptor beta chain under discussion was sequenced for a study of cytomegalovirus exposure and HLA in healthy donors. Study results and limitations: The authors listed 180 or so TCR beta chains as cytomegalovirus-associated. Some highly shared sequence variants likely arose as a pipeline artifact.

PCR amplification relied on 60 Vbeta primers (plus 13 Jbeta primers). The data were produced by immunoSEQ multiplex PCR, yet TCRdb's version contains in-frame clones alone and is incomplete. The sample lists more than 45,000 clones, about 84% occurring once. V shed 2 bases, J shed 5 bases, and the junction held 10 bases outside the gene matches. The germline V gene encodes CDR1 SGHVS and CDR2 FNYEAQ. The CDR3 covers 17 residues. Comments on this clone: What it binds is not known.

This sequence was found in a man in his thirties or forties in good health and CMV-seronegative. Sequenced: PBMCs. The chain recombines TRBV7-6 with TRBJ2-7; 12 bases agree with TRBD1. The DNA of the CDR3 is TGTGCCAGCAGCTTACGTTTCCAGGGACAGGGGGCCCACGAGCAGTACTTC. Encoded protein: CASSLRFQGQGAHEQYF.